This T cell receptor beta chain was sequenced in a study of shared clonotypes between healthy human individuals. Germline-derived CDR1 and CDR2 are SGDLS and YYNGEE. CDR3 length: 16 residues. J was trimmed by 1 base and V by 5 bases; bases with no gene match: 7. There are a few counts of this clone. Its specificity is unknown. Overall study findings and caveats: Only blood underwent sampling, and tissue repertoires likely differ.

Assay used: immunoSEQ multiplex PCR; TCRdb lists only in-frame clones, some missing. Of about 990,000 clones detected, about 80% appear once; the ten largest clones hold roughly 0.57%. The chain recombines TRBV9 with TRBJ2-3; 10 nucleotides agree with TRBD2. This TCR came from a man aged 18 to 30 in good health. Some clones in this sample may be carry-over from other donors' samples. The sequencing sample was made of memory CD4+ T cells from PBMCs. Subset specified: CD45RA-negative fraction. The CDR3 nucleotides are TGTGCCAGCAGTCTTGGAGCGGGAGGGCGCACAGATACGCAGTATTTT. This codes for CASSLGAGGRTDTQYF.